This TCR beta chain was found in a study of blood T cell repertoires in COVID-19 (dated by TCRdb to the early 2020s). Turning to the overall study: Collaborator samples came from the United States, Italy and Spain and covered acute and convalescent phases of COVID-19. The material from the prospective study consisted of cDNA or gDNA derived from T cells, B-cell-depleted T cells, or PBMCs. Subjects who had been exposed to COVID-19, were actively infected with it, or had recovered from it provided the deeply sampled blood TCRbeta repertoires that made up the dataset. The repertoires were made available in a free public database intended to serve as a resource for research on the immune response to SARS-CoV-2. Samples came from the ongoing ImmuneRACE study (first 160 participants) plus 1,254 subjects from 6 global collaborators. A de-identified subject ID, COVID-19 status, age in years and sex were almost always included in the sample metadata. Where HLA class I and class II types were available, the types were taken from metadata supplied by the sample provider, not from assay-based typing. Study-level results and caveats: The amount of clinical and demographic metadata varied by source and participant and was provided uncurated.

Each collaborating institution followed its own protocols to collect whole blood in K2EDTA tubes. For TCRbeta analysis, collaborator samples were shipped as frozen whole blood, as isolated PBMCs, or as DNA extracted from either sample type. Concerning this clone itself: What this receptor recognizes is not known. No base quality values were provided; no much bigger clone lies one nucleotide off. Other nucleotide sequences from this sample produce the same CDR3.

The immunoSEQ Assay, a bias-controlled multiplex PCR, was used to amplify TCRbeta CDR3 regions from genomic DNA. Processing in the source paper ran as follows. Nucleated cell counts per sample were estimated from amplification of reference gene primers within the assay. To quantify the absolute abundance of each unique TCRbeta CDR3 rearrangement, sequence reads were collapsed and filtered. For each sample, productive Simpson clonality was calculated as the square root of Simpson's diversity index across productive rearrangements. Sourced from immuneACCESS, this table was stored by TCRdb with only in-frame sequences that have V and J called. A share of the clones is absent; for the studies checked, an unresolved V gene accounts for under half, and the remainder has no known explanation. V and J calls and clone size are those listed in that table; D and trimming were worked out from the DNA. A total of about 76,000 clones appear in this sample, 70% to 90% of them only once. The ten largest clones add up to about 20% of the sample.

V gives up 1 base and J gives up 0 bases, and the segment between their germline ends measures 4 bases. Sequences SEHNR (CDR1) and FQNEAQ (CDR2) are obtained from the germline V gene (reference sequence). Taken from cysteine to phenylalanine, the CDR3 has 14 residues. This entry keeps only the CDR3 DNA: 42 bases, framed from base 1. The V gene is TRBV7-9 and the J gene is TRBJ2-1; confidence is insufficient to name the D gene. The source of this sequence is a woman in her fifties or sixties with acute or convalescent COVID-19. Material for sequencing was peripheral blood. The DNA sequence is TGTGCCAGCAGCTTAGGGAGCTCCTACAATGAGCAGTTCTTC. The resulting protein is CASSLGSSYNEQFF. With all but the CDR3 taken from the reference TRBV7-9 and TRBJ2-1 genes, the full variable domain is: DTGVSQNPRHKITKRGQNVTFRCDPISEHNRLYWYRQTLGQGPEFLTYFQNEAQLEKSRLLSDRFSAERPKGSFSTLEIQRTEQGDSAMYLCASSLGSSYNEQFFGPGTRLTVL.